A selection of T cell receptor beta chains follows, all from one sample in a study of CD8 T cells in Susac syndrome. TCRdb re-called the immunoSEQ multiplex PCR reads with MiXCR, one entry per CDR3 protein. The data show approximately 170,000 distinct CDR3 sequences, with 92% seen just once and under 0.085% held by the top ten. Source material: CD4+ T cells from PBMCs. The receptors come from a human donor in good health. The CDR3 runs from the conserved cysteine through the conserved F or W. A D gene is named only where the DNA matches it firmly. For some rows the clone size is stated as once, few or many, or as a class when expanded; others skip it.

NA | TRBJ2-1 | NA | TRBV7-2 | CASGRGGSYNEQFF | TGTGCCAGCGGGAGGGGGGGCTCCTACAATGAGCAGTTCTTC
NA | TRBJ1-1 | NA | TRBV30 | CAWSVPGVTEAFF | TGTGCCTGGAGTGTACCCGGGGTCACTGAAGCTTTCTTT
once | TRBJ2-5 | NA | TRBV6-2/TRBV6-3 | CASSLLTIQETQYF | TGTGCCAGCAGTCTTCTGACGATCCAAGAGACCCAGTACTTC
NA | TRBJ2-3 | TRBD2 | TRBV12-3/TRBV12-4 | CASRDSGYSTDTQYF | TGTGCCAGCAGAGATAGCGGGTATAGCACAGATACGCAGTATTTT
NA | TRBJ1-2 | NA | TRBV18 | CASSPSWDGDKYGYTF | TGTGCCAGCTCACCATCCTGGGACGGTGATAAGTATGGCTACACCTTC
NA | TRBJ2-5 | TRBD1 | TRBV24-1 | CATSDAGTGVWETQYF | TGTGCCACCAGTGACGCCGGGACAGGGGTGTGGGAGACCCAGTACTTC
NA | TRBJ2-5 | TRBD1 | TRBV10-2 | CASTTGVLKTQYF | TGCGCCAGCACTACAGGGGTTCTAAAGACCCAGTACTTC
NA | TRBJ2-3 | NA | TRBV5-4 | CASSLRQSSTDTQYF | TGTGCCAGCAGCTTGAGACAGTCTAGCACAGATACGCAGTATTTT
NA | TRBJ2-7 | NA | TRBV5-1 | CASSLPGYEQYF | TGCGCCAGCAGCCTTCCAGGGTACGAGCAGTACTTC
NA | TRBJ2-1 | NA | TRBV5-1 | CASSFGEDYNEQFF | TGCGCCAGCAGCTTCGGGGAGGACTACAATGAGCAGTTCTTC
NA | TRBJ2-1 | TRBD2 | TRBV7-8 | CASSSALPGGSYNEQFF | TGTGCCAGCAGCTCAGCTCTGCCGGGGGGCTCCTACAATGAGCAGTTCTTC
NA | TRBJ1-4 | TRBD1 | TRBV27 | CASSWDRAGEKLFF | TGTGCCAGCAGTTGGGACAGGGCGGGTGAAAAACTGTTTTTT
NA | TRBJ1-2 | TRBD1 | TRBV2 | CASSRVAGGGYGYTF | TGTGCCAGCTCCCGAGTGGCAGGGGGGGGCTATGGCTACACCTTC
NA | TRBJ1-4 | NA | TRBV20-1 | CSALGTVNEGLFF | TGCAGTGCTCTCGGGACGGTTAATGAGGGACTGTTTTTT
NA | TRBJ2-2 | NA | TRBV5-1 | CASTPRGGLSTGELFF | TGCGCCAGCACCCCCAGAGGGGGGCTCAGCACCGGGGAGCTGTTTTTT
NA | TRBJ1-2 | NA | TRBV29-1 | CSVEGGRGSNYGYTF | TGCAGCGTTGAAGGGGGACGGGGTAGTAACTATGGCTACACCTTC
NA | TRBJ2-5 | NA | TRBV19 | CASTRVGQETQYF | TGTGCCAGTACTCGGGTAGGGCAAGAGACCCAGTACTTC
NA | TRBJ2-7 | NA | TRBV6-5 | CASTTSGPSSYEQYF | TGTGCCAGCACTACCTCCGGGCCATCCTCCTACGAGCAGTACTTC
NA | TRBJ2-1 | TRBD2 | TRBV15 | CATSRDLASGGGSEQFF | TGTGCCACCAGCAGAGATCTTGCATCCGGGGGAGGGAGTGAGCAGTTCTTC
NA | TRBJ2-2 | TRBD1 | TRBV6-1 | CASRTPGTGGSGELFF | TGTGCCAGCAGAACCCCCGGGACAGGGGGATCCGGGGAGCTGTTTTTT
NA | TRBJ1-1 | NA | TRBV20-1 | CRSGTPINTEAFF | TGCAGATCCGGGACACCTATAAACACTGAAGCTTTCTTT
NA | TRBJ2-2 | TRBD1 | TRBV9 | CASSPRTGFIGELFF | TGTGCCAGCAGCCCTCGGACAGGGTTCATCGGGGAGCTGTTTTTT
once | TRBJ1-1 | NA | TRBV19 | CASSTGSNTEAFF | TGTGCCAGTAGTACAGGGTCGAACACTGAAGCTTTCTTT
NA | TRBJ1-2 | NA | TRBV7-8 | CASSLGTDSYTF | TGTGCCAGCAGCTTAGGCACCGATAGCTACACCTTC
NA | TRBJ1-1 | TRBD1 | TRBV10-3 | CAITPVQGGEAFF | TGTGCCATCACCCCCGTTCAGGGGGGTGAAGCTTTCTTT
NA | TRBJ2-3 | TRBD2 | TRBV19 | CASSGGAGTDTQYF | TGTGCCAGTAGCGGGGGGGCTGGCACAGATACGCAGTATTTT
NA | TRBJ2-5 | NA | TRBV24-1 | CATSDVTNRETQYF | TGTGCCACCAGTGATGTGACAAACCGGGAGACCCAGTACTTC
NA | TRBJ2-2 | NA | TRBV6-1 | CASSEAWRTNTGELFF | TGTGCCAGCAGTGAAGCTTGGAGGACGAACACCGGGGAGCTGTTTTTT
NA | TRBJ2-1 | TRBD2 | TRBV20-1 | CSASGRLRYNEQFF | TGCAGTGCTAGCGGGAGGCTCCGCTACAATGAGCAGTTCTTC
NA | TRBJ1-2 | NA | TRBV5-1 | CASSPQPADNYGYTF | TGCGCCAGCAGCCCCCAGCCGGCGGATAACTATGGCTACACCTTC
NA | TRBJ2-1 | NA | TRBV7-9 | CASRTVPGNEQFF | TGTGCCAGCAGGACCGTCCCCGGGAATGAGCAGTTCTTC
NA | TRBJ2-1 | NA | TRBV24-1 | CATSDRTGSSYNEQFF | TGTGCCACCAGTGACCGTACAGGGAGCTCCTACAATGAGCAGTTCTTC
NA | TRBJ2-5 | NA | TRBV5-1 | CASRRRDLEETQYF | TGCGCCAGCCGACGTCGGGACTTAGAGGAGACCCAGTACTTC
once | TRBJ2-7 | NA | TRBV5-1 | CASGETVYEQYF | TGCGCCAGCGGCGAGACAGTCTACGAGCAGTACTTC
NA | TRBJ2-1 | TRBD1 | TRBV6-5 | CASSYSWTGDGEQFF | TGTGCCAGCAGTTACTCGTGGACAGGGGATGGTGAGCAGTTCTTC
NA | TRBJ2-3 | NA | TRBV3-1 | CASSQAGSADTQYF | TGTGCCAGCAGCCAAGCCGGGAGCGCAGATACGCAGTATTTT
NA | TRBJ2-5 | NA | TRBV5-1 | CASSLRTVQETQYF | TGCGCCAGCAGCCTTCGGACAGTGCAAGAGACCCAGTACTTC
NA | TRBJ2-3 | TRBD2 | TRBV6-5 | CASRTGTSGTDTQYF | TGTGCCAGCAGAACCGGGACTAGCGGCACAGATACGCAGTATTTT
NA | TRBJ2-5 | NA | TRBV12-3/TRBV12-4 | CASSFQNWVLETQYF | TGTGCCAGCAGTTTTCAAAATTGGGTACTGGAGACCCAGTACTTC
NA | TRBJ2-7 | TRBD2 | TRBV5-1 | CASRLADSSYEQYF | TGCGCCAGCCGACTAGCGGATAGCTCCTACGAGCAGTACTTC
NA | TRBJ2-7 | NA | TRBV6-5 | CASTEHPSYEQYF | TGTGCCAGCACCGAACACCCTTCCTACGAGCAGTACTTC
NA | TRBJ2-1 | TRBD2 | TRBV3-1 | CASSATSGRYNEQFF | TGTGCCAGCAGCGCCACTAGCGGTCGATACAATGAGCAGTTCTTC
NA | TRBJ1-2 | NA | TRBV7-2 | CASSLARARLDGYTF | TGTGCCAGCAGCTTAGCGAGGGCCCGGTTGGATGGCTACACCTTC
NA | TRBJ1-1 | NA | TRBV30 | CAWSVLVGESAEAFF | TGTGCCTGGAGTGTACTGGTGGGGGAGTCAGCTGAAGCTTTCTTT
NA | TRBJ2-5 | TRBD1 | TRBV5-1 | CASSFWGQGDETQYF | TGCGCCAGCAGCTTTTGGGGACAGGGGGATGAGACCCAGTACTTC
NA | TRBJ2-7 | TRBD1 | TRBV7-3 | CASSLGGFGTGVEQYF | TGTGCCAGCAGCTTAGGAGGTTTTGGGACAGGGGTCGAGCAGTACTTC
NA | TRBJ2-7 | TRBD2 | TRBV29-1 | CSVEERELNSYEQYF | TGCAGCGTTGAGGAGCGGGAGTTAAATTCCTACGAGCAGTACTTC
NA | TRBJ2-3 | NA | TRBV11-2 | CASSGGRGASTDTQYF | TGTGCCAGCAGCGGAGGGAGAGGGGCTAGCACAGATACGCAGTATTTT
NA | TRBJ2-5 | TRBD2 | TRBV20-1 | CSAMGAGGRETQYF | TGCAGTGCTATGGGGGCGGGAGGGCGAGAGACCCAGTACTTC
once | TRBJ2-7 | NA | TRBV11-2 | CASSNNGRLRGQYF | TGTGCCAGCAGCAATAACGGACGCCTCCGGGGGCAGTACTTC